This T cell receptor beta chain was documented in a study of blood T cells in healthy people across ages. CDR3 length equals 17 residues. With V trimmed by 5 bases and J by 3 bases, 13 bases remained unmatched. The germline V gene encodes CDR1 SGHTA and CDR2 FQGNSA. Notes on this clonotype: Its target is unknown.

Alongside a J-beta primer mix, a sample-barcoded 5' primer served in a second PCR lasting roughly 7 to 11 cycles. CDR3-containing paired-end reads numbering at least 2.5 million came from each sample. A single record per CDR3 protein comes from TCRdb applying MiXCR to the 5' RACE reads. The sample has approximately 1.5 million distinct CDR3 sequences; approximately 32% are singletons. Notes on the study in general: Total diversity from one million sequenced T cells was likely underestimated. Age brought a roughly linear fall in TCR beta diversity measured per million T cells.

This receptor was taken from a woman in her 30s in good health. V is TRBV7-2 and J is TRBJ2-7; TRBD2 agrees at 10 bases. Source material: blood. In DNA, the CDR3 is TGTGCCAGCAGCCCCCGGAGAGCGGGAGGGAAAGGCTACGAGCAGTACTTC. Encoded protein: CASSPRRAGGKGYEQYF.